Listed here is a single T cell receptor beta chain. This specimen belongs to a study of blood T cell repertoires in COVID-19. Across the whole study: Researchers got acute and convalescent COVID-19 samples from the United States, Italy and Spain.

The data were produced by immunoSEQ multiplex PCR, yet TCRdb's version contains in-frame clones alone and is incomplete. Of some 200,000 clones listed, about nine tenths are singletons. The V gene lost 1 base and the J gene lost 2 bases, with 11 bases spanning the gap. The CDR3 runs 14 residues. Germline CDR1 is SQVTM and CDR2 is ANQGSEA. The study assigned cohorts using participant-reported clinical history. The recovered donors of Cohort 3 showed two negative PCRs, clearance, or symptom resolution. The clonotype was recovered from a woman aged 30 to 39 who had recovered from COVID-19. This chain connects TRBV29-1 to TRBJ1-2; TRBD1 might be the D (5 bases). Sequencing was performed on PBMCs or T cells enriched from blood (not recorded which). CDR3 coding DNA: TGCAGCGTTGAAGTCGAGCGACAGAACTATGGCTACACCTTC. Amino acids: CSVEVERQNYGYTF. Full variable domain (outside the CDR3, taken from reference TRBV29-1 and TRBJ1-2): SAVISQKPSRDICQRGTSLTIQCQVDSQVTMMFWYRQQPGQSLTLIATANQGSEATYESGFVIDKFPISRPNLTFSTLTVSNMSPEDSSIYLCSVEVERQNYGYTFGSGTRLTVV.